The 26 T cell receptor beta chains below come from one sample, sequenced in a study of cytomegalovirus exposure and HLA in healthy donors (dated 2017 in TCRdb). Libraries were made using the immunoSEQ multiplex PCR assay. The multiplex PCR relied on a mix of 60 forward primers for TCR Vbeta segments and 13 reverse primers for TCR Jbeta segments. The table was pulled from immuneACCESS by TCRdb, which kept in-frame rearrangements only. Such tables lose some clones; where checked, under half of the loss comes from unresolved V genes, and the rest has no known cause. The sample records 200,000 or so clones, 60% to 85% of which are singletons. 15% of the sample rests with the top ten. The sequenced material came from PBMCs. The receptors shown here come from a man aged 35 to 55 in good health and CMV-seronegative.

This chain uses TRBV7-2 with TRBJ1-5, with D unresolved. The CDR3 has 14 residues. V dropped 5 bases and J dropped 6 bases, with 14 bases sitting between them. Germline assignment: CDR1 SGHTA and CDR2 FQGNSA. CDR3 loop: CASSEDLTAQPQHF. The CDR3 DNA reads as TGTGCCAGCAGCGAGGACTTAACGGCTCAGCCCCAGCATTTT.

About this clone: A read error may produce the germline difference seen at one junction end. The chain recombines TRBV27 with TRBJ2-1; tentatively, D is TRBD1 (6 bases). CDR3 length: 14 amino acids. Germline CDR1 is MNHEY and CDR2 is SMNVEV (reference sequence). The CDR3 DNA reads as TGTGCCAGCAGTTTAGGGGGCTCCCACAATGAGCAGTTCTTC. This sequence encodes CASSLGGSHNEQFF.

V gene TRBV28 combines with J gene TRBJ2-1; 9 positions agree with TRBD1. The trim removed 3 bases at V and 9 bases at J, leaving 12 bases unmatched. Germline V gene data show CDR1 as MDHEN and CDR2 as SYDVKM. The CDR3 is 16 residues long. The CDR3, as DNA: TGTGCCAGCAGTTTTTCCCCGGGACAGGGTGTGAGTGAGCAGTTCTTC. This translates into CASSFSPGQGVSEQFF.

This chain connects TRBV5-1 to TRBJ2-1; 12 bases are shared with TRBD2. CDR1 and CDR2 from the germline V gene are SGHRS and YFSETQ. The CDR3 contains 16 residues. The V segment lost 3 bases and the J segment 13 bases; nucleotides outside the gene matches: 14. The DNA for the CDR3 is TGCGCCAGCAGCTCTAGCGGGGGGGCGGTTTCTCCGGGCCAGTTCTTC. This translates into CASSSSGGAVSPGQFF.

The chain employs TRBV7-6 and TRBJ1-5; TRBD1 matches 7 bases. Germline V gene lookup returns CDR1 SGHVS and CDR2 FNYEAQ. The CDR3 covers 16 residues. V gave up 1 base and J gave up 4 bases; unmatched junction bases: 7. The CDR3 DNA reads as TGTGCCAGCAGCTTAGACAGTACAGGGGCAAATCAGCCCCAGCATTTT. Its protein is CASSLDSTGANQPQHF. Full variable domain (rest looked up from reference TRBV7-6 and TRBJ1-5): GAGVSQSPRYKVTKRGQDVALRCDPISGHVSLYWYRQALGQGPEFLTYFNYEAQQDKSGLPNDRFSAERPEGSISTLTIQRTEQRDSAMYRCASSLDSTGANQPQHFGDGTRLSIL.

Concerning this clone itself: In the same sample, other DNA sequences code for this CDR3. The V and J genes are TRBV5-5 and TRBJ1-2; 9 bases match TRBD1. The length of the CDR3 is 14 residues. After removal of 0 bases from V and 6 bases from J, the junction contained 3 bases not matched to a gene. From germline, CDR1 is SGHKS and CDR2 YYEKEE (reference sequence). As DNA, the CDR3 is TGTGCCAGCAGCTTGGAAGGACAGGGGCATGGCTACACCTTC. This encodes CASSLEGQGHGYTF.

This clone was observed once. This chain joins TRBV28 and TRBJ2-1, with a possible D match to TRBD2 (6 bases). Trimming stripped 1 base from V and 10 bases from J, with 8 bases between. This CDR3 contains 12 residues. Looked up from germline, CDR1 is MDHEN and CDR2 is SYDVKM. The CDR3 loop is CASSLSTSEQFF. CDR3 in DNA: TGTGCCAGCAGTTTATCCACTAGCGAGCAGTTCTTC.

V and J are TRBV27 and TRBJ1-1; maybe TRBD1 (6 bases). Trimming took 8 bases from V and 3 from J, leaving 13 bases between them. The CDR3 totals 13 residues. The germline CDR1 and CDR2 sequences are MNHEY and SMNVEV (reference sequence). The CDR3 sequence: CASGYRVYTEAFF. As DNA, the CDR3 is TGTGCCAGCGGATACAGGGTTTACACTGAAGCTTTCTTT.

The chain carries TRBV7-6 and TRBJ2-7; TRBD2 is a possible D gene (5 bases). CDR3 length equals 14 residues. The V end lost 2 bases, the J end lost 5 bases, and 13 bases lay between the germline ends. Looked up from germline, CDR1 is SGHVS and CDR2 is FNYEAQ. This chain's CDR3 is CASSLSTRGNEQYF. As DNA, the CDR3 is TGTGCCAGCAGCTTATCTACTAGAGGTAACGAGCAGTACTTC.

This clone was counted ten times or more. This chain's CDR3 is CASSRPGGSYEQYF. For the CDR3, the DNA is TGTGCCAGCAGTCGCCCCGGAGGCTCCTACGAGCAGTACTTC. The chain is built from TRBV13 and TRBJ2-7; weak D call: TRBD2 (5 bases). The V gene lost 6 bases and the J gene lost 0 bases, with 12 bases spanning the gap. CDR3 length equals 14 residues. Per germline, CDR1 PRHDT and CDR2 FYEKMQ (reference sequence).

The V call is TRBV4-3, the J call TRBJ2-2; D perhaps matches TRBD2 (6 bases). V was cut by 4 bases and J by 4 bases, with 16 bases left in between. Germline CDR1 LGHNA, CDR2 YSLEER. The CDR3 extends over 16 amino acids. CDR3 nucleotide sequence: TGCGCCAGCAGCCTAAGCGGAGGGAGATTCACCGGGGAGCTGTTTTTT. This sequence encodes CASSLSGGRFTGELFF.

The chain combines TRBV6-5 with TRBJ1-1, with D maybe TRBD1 (5 bases). CDR3 length: 15 residues. Looked up from germline, CDR1 is MNHEY and CDR2 is SVGAGI. V lost 2 bases and J lost 0, with 10 bases in between. The CDR3 loop reads CASSYGAGLNTEAFF. The CDR3 DNA reads as TGTGCCAGCAGTTACGGTGCAGGGTTGAACACTGAAGCTTTCTTT.

The chain employs TRBV13 and TRBJ2-7; tentative D call: TRBD2 (5 bases). V lost 0 bases and J 2 bases, leaving 8 bases between the germline ends. Germline lookup yields CDR1 PRHDT and CDR2 FYEKMQ (reference sequence). The CDR3 contains 14 residues. The CDR3 loop reads CASSLGRGTYEQYF. The CDR3 nucleotides are TGTGCCAGCAGCTTAGGACGGGGAACCTACGAGCAGTACTTC.

The chain is built from TRBV5-6 and TRBJ2-7, with D possibly matching TRBD2 (6 bases). Germline CDR1 SGHDT, CDR2 YYEEEE. The V end lost 2 bases, the J end lost 2 bases, and 17 bases lay between the germline ends. The CDR3 runs to 16 residues. The DNA for the CDR3 is TGTGCCAGCAGCTTACGTGGCGGGACCTCCCCCTACGAGCAGTACTTC. Its translation is CASSLRGGTSPYEQYF.

Remarks on this clone: Other DNA sequences in the same sample also yield this CDR3. The chain joins TRBV9 to TRBJ1-3; 9 bases fit TRBD1. The CDR3 covers 16 residues. Germline V CDR1 and CDR2: SGDLS, YYNGEE. V shed 0 bases and J 0 bases; nucleotides not matched to a gene: 1. The CDR3 is CASSVAGQGSGNTIYF. The CDR3 DNA follows: TGTGCCAGCAGCGTAGCGGGACAGGGCTCTGGAAACACCATATATTTT.

The genes are TRBV2 and TRBJ2-7; D is unclear. The V end lost 2 bases, the J end lost 2 bases, and 13 bases lay between the germline ends. CDR3 length: 15 amino acids. Germline V gene sequence: CDR1 SNHLY, CDR2 FYNNEI. This CDR3 is CASSEYRWSTYEQYF. CDR3 sequence (DNA): TGTGCCAGCAGTGAATATCGTTGGAGTACCTACGAGCAGTACTTC. The whole variable domain, filled in from reference TRBV2 and TRBJ2-7, reads EPEVTQTPSHQVTQMGQEVILRCVPISNHLYFYWYRQILGQKVEFLVSFYNNEISEKSEIFDDQFSVERPDGSNFTLKIRSTKLEDSAMYFCASSEYRWSTYEQYFGPGTRLTVT.

V is TRBV6-6 and J is TRBJ2-7, with D possibly matching TRBD2 (5 bases). Germline CDR1 reads MNHNY; CDR2 reads SVGAGI (reference sequence). The V end was cut by 0 bases, the J end by 3 bases, with 15 bases between. The CDR3 length is 16 residues. This chain's CDR3 is CASSYSRAPSGYEQYF. The CDR3 nucleotides are TGTGCCAGCAGTTACTCGAGGGCCCCTTCCGGCTACGAGCAGTACTTC.

The chain uses TRBV5-6 and TRBJ2-2; 7 nucleotides align to TRBD1. The germline V gene has CDR1 SGHDT and CDR2 YYEEEE. The CDR3 is made up of 16 amino acids. V shed 1 base, J shed 3 bases, and the junction held 6 bases outside the gene matches. The CDR3 region is CASSLLGTADTGELFF. As DNA, the CDR3 is TGTGCCAGCAGCTTGTTAGGGACAGCCGACACCGGGGAGCTGTTTTTT.

This chain connects TRBV4-1 to TRBJ2-7, with D perhaps matching TRBD2 (7 bases). This CDR3 contains 15 residues. Trimming took 1 base from V and 4 from J, leaving 14 bases between them. Germline assignment: CDR1 MGHRA and CDR2 YSYEKL. The CDR3 here is CASSQGAGGLYEQYF. In DNA form, the CDR3 reads TGCGCCAGCAGCCAAGGCGCCGGGGGGCTGTACGAGCAGTACTTC.

To note about this clone: Germline and junction disagree at one end, which may indicate a read error. The chain joins TRBV7-2 to TRBJ2-3; TRBD2 matches at 16 bases. Germline loops: CDR1 SGHTA, CDR2 FQGNSA. This CDR3 has 15 amino acids. The DNA for the CDR3 is TGTGCCAGCAGGGCCGGGACTAGCGGGAGGGAAACCGAGAATTTT. Translated, it gives CASRAGTSGRETENF.

The rearrangement links TRBV28 to TRBJ1-2; possible D gene TRBD1, 5 bases. The CDR3 loop spans 14 amino acids. CDR1 is MDHEN, CDR2 SYDVKM, per germline. With 6 bases removed from V and 4 bases from J, the gap between germline ends came to 15 bases. In nucleotides, the CDR3 is TGTGCCAGCAGCCCCGGGGGAGCACCCTATGGCTACACCTTC. As protein: CASSPGGAPYGYTF.

The table lists this clone with a few counts. This chain uses TRBV15 with TRBJ2-7; 13 bases agree with TRBD2. CDR1 and CDR2 from the germline V gene are LNHNV and YYDKDF (reference sequence). V lost 5 bases to trimming and J lost 4 bases; unmatched junction nucleotides: 8. This CDR3 is 16 amino acids long. The CDR3 loop reads CATSHAGTSGIYEQYF. The CDR3 DNA reads TGTGCCACCAGCCACGCCGGGACTAGCGGGATATACGAGCAGTACTTC.

The chain carries TRBV5-1 and TRBJ2-3; 9 nucleotides line up with TRBD1. V gave up 0 bases and J gave up 4 bases; unmatched junction bases: 3. The CDR3 totals 15 residues. Germline values: CDR1 SGHRS, CDR2 YFSETQ. CDR3 DNA: TGCGCCAGCAGCTTGGGGGACAGGGTCCCAGATACGCAGTATTTT. Protein product: CASSLGDRVPDTQYF.

The chain couples TRBV9 to TRBJ1-2, with 11 positions matching TRBD1. This CDR3 is built from 14 residues. The germline gives CDR1 SGDLS, CDR2 YYNGEE. The ends lost 2 bases at V and 9 bases at J; junction bases unmatched: 6. The CDR3 sequence is CASSVGQGALSYTF. The CDR3 DNA reads as TGTGCCAGCAGCGTCGGACAGGGGGCGCTTAGCTACACCTTC.

The V and J genes are TRBV6-1 and TRBJ2-3; D might be TRBD1 (5 bases). Trimming took off 6 bases at V and 6 bases at J, with 16 bases between the two ends. The CDR3 totals 14 residues. Germline loops: CDR1 MNHNS, CDR2 SASEGT. The CDR3 loop reads CASRWSQGTDTQYF. Written as DNA, the CDR3 is TGTGCCAGCAGGTGGTCTCAGGGAACGGATACGCAGTATTTT.

This clone was detected only a few times. The CDR3 spells CASSFTGGASGNTIYF. CDR3 nucleotides: TGTGCCAGCAGCTTTACAGGCGGAGCCTCTGGAAACACCATATATTTT. The V and J genes are TRBV7-3 and TRBJ1-3; TRBD1 is a possible D gene (5 bases). The CDR3 has 16 amino acids. Between the trimmed V and J ends, which lost 3 bases and 0 bases, there was a span of 12 bases. Germline CDR1 and CDR2: SGHTA and FQGTGA.